A selection of T cell receptor beta chains follows, all from one sample in a study of CD8+CD57+ T cells in acquired aplastic anemia. TCRdb passed the reads through MiXCR, listing each CDR3 protein once. The sample lists hundreds of thousands of distinct CDR3 sequences, 65% to 80% seen once, with approximately 3.8% in the top ten. The specimen was sorted CD4+, CD8+, or CD8+CD57+ T cells (not recorded which) from PBMCs. These receptors were taken from a human donor in good health, serving as a control. Each CDR3 is given with its conserved first and last residue. Fields, in order: J gene, clone size, CDR3 length, V gene, D gene, CDR3 protein, CDR3 DNA. D genes are given only for firm matches. Only part of the rows carry a size: once, few, many, or a class if the clone is expanded.

j_gene: TRBJ2-1
abundance: -
len: 13
v_gene: TRBV7-9
d_gene: -
CDR3aa: CATSRDGGNAQFF
CDR3nt: TGTGCCACCAGCAGAGATGGGGGTAATGCGCAGTTCTTC

j_gene: TRBJ2-5
abundance: once
len: 13
v_gene: TRBV14
d_gene: -
CDR3aa: CASSQGARETQYF
CDR3nt: TGTGCCAGCAGCCAAGGTGCGAGAGAGACCCAGTACTTC

j_gene: TRBJ2-2
abundance: -
len: 15
v_gene: TRBV19
d_gene: TRBD2
CDR3aa: CASAQRGRNTGGLFF
CDR3nt: TGTGCCAGCGCCCAGCGGGGGAGAAACACCGGGGGGCTGTTTTTT

j_gene: TRBJ2-2
abundance: many
len: 14
v_gene: TRBV4-3
d_gene: -
CDR3aa: CASSQERGAGELFF
CDR3nt: TGCGCCAGCAGCCAAGAGAGGGGAGCCGGGGAGCTGTTTTTT

j_gene: TRBJ2-5
abundance: -
len: 14
v_gene: TRBV12-3/TRBV12-4
d_gene: -
CDR3aa: CASSFDYEAGTQYF
CDR3nt: TGTGCCAGCAGTTTCGATTACGAGGCGGGGACCCAGTACTTC

j_gene: TRBJ2-7
abundance: -
len: 13
v_gene: TRBV2
d_gene: -
CDR3aa: CASSLGRFDEQYF
CDR3nt: TGTGCCAGCAGTCTAGGGAGGTTCGACGAGCAGTACTTC

j_gene: TRBJ2-4
abundance: -
len: 14
v_gene: TRBV2
d_gene: -
CDR3aa: CASSPDRVKNIQYF
CDR3nt: TGTGCCAGCAGTCCAGATAGGGTCAAAAACATTCAGTACTTC

j_gene: TRBJ1-1
abundance: -
len: 14
v_gene: TRBV12-3/TRBV12-4
d_gene: -
CDR3aa: CASSSLEGNTEAFF
CDR3nt: TGTGCCAGCAGCTCTCTTGAAGGGAACACTGAAGCTTTCTTT

j_gene: TRBJ1-6
abundance: -
len: 16
v_gene: TRBV20-1
d_gene: -
CDR3aa: CSARPPGVSGNSPLHF
CDR3nt: TGCAGTGCTAGACCTCCAGGGGTTTCGGGAAATTCACCCCTCCACTTT

j_gene: TRBJ1-2
abundance: -
len: 11
v_gene: TRBV5-4
d_gene: -
CDR3aa: CASRSGTGYTF
CDR3nt: TGCGCCAGCAGATCCGGGACAGGCTACACCTTC

j_gene: TRBJ2-1
abundance: -
len: 11
v_gene: TRBV7-3
d_gene: -
CDR3aa: CARGGTEEQFF
CDR3nt: TGCGCCAGGGGAGGCACGGAGGAGCAGTTCTTC

j_gene: TRBJ1-6
abundance: -
len: 14
v_gene: TRBV7-2
d_gene: -
CDR3aa: CASSLAGGNQYFGF
CDR3nt: -

j_gene: TRBJ1-1
abundance: many
len: 13
v_gene: TRBV20-1
d_gene: -
CDR3aa: CSAAKKQNTEAFF
CDR3nt: TGCAGTGCGGCTAAGAAACAGAACACTGAAGCTTTCTTT

j_gene: TRBJ2-1
abundance: -
len: 15
v_gene: TRBV7-2
d_gene: -
CDR3aa: CASSLGSLDDGYTFF
CDR3nt: TGTGCCAGCAGCTTAGGGAGCCTGGACGATGGCTACACCTTCTTC

j_gene: TRBJ1-4
abundance: -
len: 14
v_gene: TRBV7-2
d_gene: -
CDR3aa: CASSLENTNEKLFF
CDR3nt: TGCGCCAGCAGCCTGGAGAACACTAATGAAAAACTGTTTTTT

j_gene: TRBJ2-3
abundance: -
len: 14
v_gene: TRBV30
d_gene: -
CDR3aa: CAWNRLLDTGTQYF
CDR3nt: TGTGCCTGGAATCGGCTTCTCGACACAGGTACGCAGTATTTT

j_gene: TRBJ1-1
abundance: -
len: 14
v_gene: TRBV2
d_gene: -
CDR3aa: CASRFRGKTEAAFF
CDR3nt: TGTGCCAGCAGGTTCCGCGGGAAGACTGAAGCTGCCTTCTTT

j_gene: TRBJ2-7
abundance: -
len: 15
v_gene: TRBV7-9
d_gene: TRBD1
CDR3aa: CASSLDAGGPYEQYF
CDR3nt: TGTGCCAGCAGCTTAGACGCAGGGGGACCCTACGAGCAGTACTTC

j_gene: TRBJ2-7
abundance: few
len: 14
v_gene: TRBV14
d_gene: -
CDR3aa: CASSQAGRTYEQYF
CDR3nt: TGTGCCAGCAGCCAAGCCGGACGGACCTACGAGCAGTACTTC

j_gene: TRBJ2-2
abundance: many
len: 15
v_gene: TRBV20-1
d_gene: TRBD2
CDR3aa: CSARDGTSVHGELFF
CDR3nt: TGCAGTGCTAGGGACGGGACTAGCGTCCACGGGGAGCTGTTTTTT

j_gene: TRBJ2-7
abundance: -
len: 14
v_gene: TRBV7-9
d_gene: -
CDR3aa: CASSQPAYERYFRF
CDR3nt: TGTGCCAGCAGCCAGCCCGCTTACGAGCGATACTTCCGGTTC

j_gene: TRBJ2-1
abundance: -
len: 12
v_gene: TRBV20-1
d_gene: TRBD1
CDR3aa: CSASRDRGEQFF
CDR3nt: TGCAGTGCGAGCCGGGACAGGGGTGAGCAGTTCTTC